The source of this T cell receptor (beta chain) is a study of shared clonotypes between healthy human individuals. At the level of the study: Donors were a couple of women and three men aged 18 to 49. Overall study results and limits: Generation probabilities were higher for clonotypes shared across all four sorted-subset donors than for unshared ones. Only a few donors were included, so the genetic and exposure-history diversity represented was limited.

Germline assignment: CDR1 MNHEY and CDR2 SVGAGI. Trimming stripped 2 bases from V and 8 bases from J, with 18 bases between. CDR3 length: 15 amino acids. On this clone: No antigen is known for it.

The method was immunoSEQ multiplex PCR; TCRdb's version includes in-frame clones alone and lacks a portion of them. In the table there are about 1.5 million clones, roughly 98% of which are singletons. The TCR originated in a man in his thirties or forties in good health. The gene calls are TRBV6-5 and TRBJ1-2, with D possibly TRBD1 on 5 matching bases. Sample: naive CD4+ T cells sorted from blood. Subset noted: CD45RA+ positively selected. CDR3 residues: CASSYADSPVRGYTF. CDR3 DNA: TGTGCCAGCAGTTACGCCGACAGCCCTGTGCGCGGCTACACCTTC.